Shown below are 28 T cell receptor beta chains from a single sample sequenced in a study of shared clonotypes between healthy human individuals. The method was immunoSEQ multiplex PCR; TCRdb's version includes in-frame clones alone and lacks a portion of them. This table has around 620,000 clones, around 96% appearing once. Cells designated naive CD8 were CD45RO-negative and were positively selected for CCR7, with terminally differentiated effector memory CD45RA+ cells excluded. Sample: naive CD8+ T cells sorted from blood. Receptors originate from a woman in her 30s in good health.

The chain joins TRBV29-1 to TRBJ1-1; no definite D call. CDR3 length: 11 amino acids. Per germline, CDR1 SQVTM and CDR2 ANQGSEA. V was shortened by 4 bases and J by 4 bases, with 7 bases between the two germline ends. In DNA, the CDR3 is TGCAGCGTTGGTTTCCCCACTGAAGCTTTCTTT. Residues: CSVGFPTEAFF.

The chain has TRBV6-5 and TRBJ1-3; D gene unclear. Germline V gene lookup returns CDR1 MNHEY and CDR2 SVGAGI. The CDR3 covers 16 residues. V lost 1 base, J lost 3 bases, and 13 bases lay in between. The CDR3 DNA reads as TGTGCCAGCAGTTACTTCGCGGGCCTTGGTGGAAACACCATATATTTT. This codes for CASSYFAGLGGNTIYF.

This chain joins TRBV6-1 and TRBJ2-1, with unresolved D. V was clipped by 7 bases and J by 0 bases, with 13 bases between them. From germline, CDR1 is MNHNS and CDR2 SASEGT. The CDR3 extends over 15 amino acids. The CDR3 DNA follows: TGTGCCAGCACCGTGGACCTATTCTCCTACAATGAGCAGTTCTTC. Translated, it gives CASTVDLFSYNEQFF.

The chain carries TRBV5-4 and TRBJ2-7; D may be TRBD1 (5 bases). V dropped 0 bases and J dropped 3 bases, with 10 bases sitting between them. Germline V gene lookup returns CDR1 SGHNT and CDR2 YYREEE (reference sequence). CDR3 length: 14 residues. The CDR3 DNA sequence: TGTGCCAGCAGCTTGGGCGACGGACACTACGAGCAGTACTTC. Amino acid sequence: CASSLGDGHYEQYF.

The chain links TRBV9 to TRBJ2-7; 11 bases line up with TRBD1. Germline CDR1 reads SGDLS; CDR2 reads YYNGEE. The CDR3 contains 15 residues. J gave up 0 bases and V 4 bases, and 3 bases lay outside the gene matches. The CDR3 here is CASSQGQGGSYEQYF. The DNA of the CDR3 is TGTGCCAGCAGCCAGGGACAGGGGGGCTCCTACGAGCAGTACTTC.

V usage is TRBV5-4 and J usage is TRBJ2-3; tentatively, D is TRBD1 (6 bases). CDR3 length: 14 amino acids. Germline CDR1 is SGHNT and CDR2 is YYREEE (reference sequence). V lost 3 bases, J lost 0 bases, and 8 bases lay in between. The CDR3 DNA sequence: TGTGCCAGCAGCTCCAGGGGCAGCACAGATACGCAGTATTTT. The encoded protein is CASSSRGSTDTQYF.

The chain carries TRBV2 and TRBJ2-7, with TRBD2 identical over 7 bases. The germline V gene has CDR1 SNHLY and CDR2 FYNNEI. CDR3 length equals 13 residues. The junction had 7 bases not matched to a gene; V was cut back by 8 bases and J by 3 bases. The CDR3 sequence: CASLDGRHYEQYF. In DNA form, the CDR3 reads TGTGCCAGCCTAGACGGGAGGCACTACGAGCAGTACTTC. The whole variable domain, remainder taken from reference TRBV2 and TRBJ2-7, is EPEVTQTPSHQVTQMGQEVILRCVPISNHLYFYWYRQILGQKVEFLVSFYNNEISEKSEIFDDQFSVERPDGSNFTLKIRSTKLEDSAMYFCASLDGRHYEQYFGPGTRLTVT.

The chain employs TRBV9 and TRBJ2-1; no reliable D call. This CDR3 contains 15 residues. V lost 0 bases and J lost 0, with 7 bases in between. The V gene's germline CDR1 is SGDLS and CDR2 YYNGEE. The CDR3 loop is CASSVEGFSYNEQFF. In DNA form, the CDR3 reads TGTGCCAGCAGCGTAGAGGGATTCTCCTACAATGAGCAGTTCTTC.

The chain employs TRBV7-9 and TRBJ2-3; 7 positions match TRBD1. V lost 1 base to trimming and J lost 2 bases; unmatched junction nucleotides: 9. Germline CDR1 reads SEHNR; CDR2 reads FQNEAQ (reference sequence). The CDR3 runs to 17 residues. The CDR3 coding sequence is TGTGCCAGCAGCTTAGGATTCGGAGAGGGGGCCACAGATACGCAGTATTTT. Encoded protein: CASSLGFGEGATDTQYF.

The chain combines TRBV19 with TRBJ2-3; 11 nucleotides line up with TRBD2. V lost 10 bases to trimming and J lost 0 bases; unmatched junction nucleotides: 15. The CDR3 has 18 residues. Germline CDR1 reads LNHDA; CDR2 reads SQIVND (reference sequence). In nucleotides, the CDR3 is TGTGCCACCACACCACTAGCGGGAGTGAGGGGGAGCACAGATACGCAGTATTTT. Protein: CATTPLAGVRGSTDTQYF.

The chain employs TRBV4-1 and TRBJ2-5, with TRBD2 identical over 10 bases. The DNA end is more similar to TRBJ2-7, so the J call may be wrong. Germline lookup yields CDR1 MGHRA and CDR2 YSYEKL. CDR3 size: 17 residues. The CDR3 DNA reads TGCGCCAGCAGCCAAGATCAGACTAGCGGGCCCTACTACGAGCAGTACTTC. Protein sequence: CASSQDQTSGPYYEQYF.

This clone appeared once. The chain couples TRBV10-1 to TRBJ1-1; D gene uncertain. CDR3 length: 13 residues. The V gene's germline CDR1 is WNHNN and CDR2 SYGVQD (reference sequence). Deletions cut 3 bases from V and 1 base from J, with 6 bases between. In nucleotides, the CDR3 is TGCGCCAGCAGTGAATCGCGGAACACTGAAGCTTTCTTT. Amino acids: CASSESRNTEAFF.

J is TRBJ2-2 and V is TRBV11-2; maybe TRBD2 (5 bases). There are 14 residues in the CDR3. Germline loops: CDR1 SGHAT, CDR2 FQNNGV. Trimming removed 3 bases from V and 8 bases from J, with 13 bases in between. The CDR3 spells CASSFFEGVGELFF. CDR3 nucleotides: TGTGCCAGCAGCTTTTTTGAGGGAGTAGGGGAGCTGTTTTTT.

The rearrangement joins TRBV5-1 to TRBJ2-1; D is perhaps TRBD2 (7 bases). Trimming removed 5 bases from V and 8 bases from J, with 17 bases in between. The CDR3 is 14 amino acids. Germline V gene sequence: CDR1 SGHRS, CDR2 YFSETQ. The CDR3 region has the DNA TGCGCCAGCAGAAGCCGGGGGGCCGGGGATGAGCAGTTCTTC. Its translation: CASRSRGAGDEQFF.

This clone appeared a single time. Other DNA sequences in this sample translate to the same CDR3. The chain is built from TRBV20-1 and TRBJ2-7, with D hard to call. Trimming cost V 3 bases and J 2 bases, with 5 bases left between them. The germline CDR1 and CDR2 sequences are DFQATT and SNEGSKA (reference sequence). The length of the CDR3 is 11 residues. The CDR3 nucleotides read TGCAGTGCTAGGGAACCCTACGAGCAGTACTTC. Its protein product is CSAREPYEQYF.

The V call is TRBV5-5, the J call TRBJ2-7; D unclear. Trimming pared 1 base from V and 5 bases from J, leaving 13 bases between. CDR3 size: 14 residues. CDR1 is SGHKS, CDR2 YYEKEE, per germline (reference sequence). The DNA for the CDR3 is TGTGCCAGCAGCTTGCTTACCTCGGCGGACGAGCAGTACTTC. This sequence encodes CASSLLTSADEQYF.

The chain uses TRBV27 and TRBJ2-7; possible D gene TRBD2, 6 bases. Germline lookup yields CDR1 MNHEY and CDR2 SMNVEV (reference sequence). Trimming left V 2 bases short and J 3 bases short, with 11 bases between. CDR3 length: 14 amino acids. CDR3 loop: CASSLGDSHYEQYF. For the CDR3, the DNA is TGTGCCAGCAGTTTAGGGGACTCACACTACGAGCAGTACTTC.

The V and J genes are TRBV28 and TRBJ2-5, with a tentative D call TRBD1 (5 bases). Germline V gives CDR1 MDHEN, CDR2 SYDVKM. Trimming shortened V by 7 bases and J by 5 bases, and 11 bases separated the two germline ends. The CDR3 runs to 12 residues. The CDR3 here is CASKGYGETQYF. The CDR3, as DNA: TGTGCCAGCAAGGGGTACGGGGAGACCCAGTACTTC. The full variable domain, completed using reference TRBV28 and TRBJ2-5, is DVKVTQSSRYLVKRTGEKVFLECVQDMDHENMFWYRQDPGLGLRLIYFSYDVKMKEKGDIPEGYSVSREKKERFSLILESASTNQTSMYLCASKGYGETQYFGPGTRLLVL.

This clone was observed once. The chain uses TRBV5-6 and TRBJ2-7; D gene ambiguous. The CDR3 length is 14 residues. Germline CDR1 SGHDT, CDR2 YYEEEE. V lost 1 base and J lost 2, with 10 bases in between. The CDR3 region has the DNA TGTGCCAGCAGCTTGCGACGGAACCCCTACGAGCAGTACTTC. Translated: CASSLRRNPYEQYF.

The V gene is TRBV11-2, the J gene TRBJ2-5; possibly TRBD2 for D (6 bases). The germline V gene encodes CDR1 SGHAT and CDR2 FQNNGV. CDR3 length equals 13 residues. V was cut by 4 bases and J by 4 bases, with 10 bases left in between. The CDR3 loop is CASSSTSRETQYF. The CDR3 DNA is TGTGCCAGCAGCTCAACTAGCAGAGAGACCCAGTACTTC.

This rearrangement joins TRBV6-5 to TRBJ2-7; D possibly corresponds to TRBD2 (5 bases). CDR1 and CDR2 from the germline V gene are MNHEY and SVGAGI. Trimming left V 0 bases short and J 0 bases short, with 12 bases between. The CDR3 has 16 residues. CDR3 in DNA: TGTGCCAGCAGTTACTCGAAAGCGGTCCTCTCCTACGAGCAGTACTTC. Translated, it gives CASSYSKAVLSYEQYF.

The rearrangement uses TRBV4-2 and TRBJ2-1, with D perhaps TRBD2 (6 bases). The ends were cut back, 5 bases at V and 4 bases at J, with 9 bases in the middle. The CDR3 loop spans 13 amino acids. Germline V CDR1 and CDR2: LGHNA, YNFKEQ. The DNA of the CDR3 is TGTGCCAGCAGCGGAAGCGGGTACAATGAGCAGTTCTTC. Translating it yields CASSGSGYNEQFF.

The V call is TRBV19, the J call TRBJ1-5; 9 bases match TRBD1. The V and J ends lost 5 bases and 4 bases, in that order; junction bases with no gene match: 6. There are 15 residues in the CDR3. Germline CDR1 is LNHDA and CDR2 is SQIVND (reference sequence). Here the CDR3 reads CASSYGQGRNQPQHF. The CDR3 DNA reads as TGTGCCAGTAGTTACGGACAGGGGAGAAATCAGCCCCAGCATTTT. The whole variable domain, filled in from reference TRBV19 and TRBJ1-5, reads DGGITQSPKYLFRKEGQNVTLSCEQNLNHDAMYWYRQDPGQGLRLIYYSQIVNDFQKGDIAEGYSVSREKKESFPLTVTSAQKNPTAFYLCASSYGQGRNQPQHFGDGTRLSIL.

The V call is TRBV27, the J call TRBJ1-6, with 8 bases identical to TRBD1. The V segment lost 5 bases and the J segment 10 bases; nucleotides outside the gene matches: 7. CDR1 MNHEY and CDR2 SMNVEV come from the germline V gene (reference sequence). This CDR3 spans 14 amino acids. CDR3: CASSPGQGLSPLHF. The CDR3 DNA reads as TGTGCCAGCAGTCCCGGACAGGGCCTGTCACCCCTCCACTTT.

The V gene is TRBV28, the J gene TRBJ2-1; D gene uncertain. The germline V gene encodes CDR1 MDHEN and CDR2 SYDVKM. The CDR3 is 12 amino acids. Trimming cost V 6 bases and J 8 bases, with 11 bases left between them. CDR3 residues: CASSPYLDEQFF. In nucleotides, the CDR3 is TGTGCCAGCAGCCCCTACCTCGATGAGCAGTTCTTC.

The rearrangement uses TRBV7-9 and TRBJ2-5, with D perhaps assigned TRBD1 or TRBD2 (6 bases each). V dropped 7 bases and J dropped 1 base, with 13 bases sitting between them. Germline assignment: CDR1 SEHNR and CDR2 FQNEAQ (reference sequence). The length of the CDR3 is 14 residues. The CDR3 DNA is TGTGCCAGCATTCCACAGGGACTCCAAGAGACCCAGTACTTC. It codes for CASIPQGLQETQYF.

V usage is TRBV5-6 and J usage is TRBJ2-5; D gene ambiguous. The J call may be incorrect, as the DNA end agrees better with TRBJ2-7. Germline V lookup: CDR1 SGHDT, CDR2 YYEEEE. The CDR3 runs to 14 residues. CDR3 nucleotides: TGTGCCAGCAGCTTGAGCTCGCTCTCGAACGAGCAGTACTTC. This sequence encodes CASSLSSLSNEQYF.

J is TRBJ2-7 and V is TRBV28; TRBD2 matches 7 bases. Germline assignment: CDR1 MDHEN and CDR2 SYDVKM. The CDR3 has 16 residues. With 1 base clipped from V and 2 bases from J, the junction kept 8 bases outside the gene matches. The CDR3, as DNA: TGTGCCAGCAGTTTATACTCCGCGGGAGAGCCCTACGAGCAGTACTTC. It specifies CASSLYSAGEPYEQYF.